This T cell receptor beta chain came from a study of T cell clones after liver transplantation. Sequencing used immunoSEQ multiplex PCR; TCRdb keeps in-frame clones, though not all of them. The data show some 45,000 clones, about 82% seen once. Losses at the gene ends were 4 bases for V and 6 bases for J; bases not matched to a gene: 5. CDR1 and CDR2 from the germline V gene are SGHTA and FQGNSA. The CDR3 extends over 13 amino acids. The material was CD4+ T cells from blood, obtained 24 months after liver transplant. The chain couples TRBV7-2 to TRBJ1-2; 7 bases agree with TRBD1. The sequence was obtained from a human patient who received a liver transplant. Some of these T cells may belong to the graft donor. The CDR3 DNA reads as TGTGCCAGCAGCTCCGACAGGGCCAATGGCTACACCTTC. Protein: CASSSDRANGYTF. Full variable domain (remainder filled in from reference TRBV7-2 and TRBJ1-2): GAGVSQSPSNKVTEKGKDVELRCDPISGHTALYWYRQSLGQGLEFLIYFQGNSAPDKSGLPSDRFSAERTGGSVSTLTIQRTQQEDSAVYLCASSSDRANGYTFGSGTRLTVV.